This T cell receptor beta chain was identified in a study of blood T cells in healthy people across ages. The wider study: Using template switching, researchers captured about one barcoded beta molecule for each two T cells.

The CDR3 sequence is 14 residues long. CDR1 is MNHEY and CDR2 is SVGEGT in the germline V gene. Through a sample-barcoded 5' primer and a J-beta primer mix, a second PCR was run for roughly 7 to 11 cycles. Every cDNA molecule carried a tag from a template-switch adaptor bearing 12 random nucleotides. MiXCR, run by TCRdb on the 5' RACE reads, gives a single entry per CDR3 protein. The table lists hundreds of thousands of distinct CDR3 sequences, 32% of them singletons. The sample was blood. The chain combines TRBV6-2 or TRBV6-3 with TRBJ2-7, with 7 positions matching TRBD1. This receptor was taken from a woman of 80 years or more in good health. The CDR3 region is CASSYLTGSNEQYV. The CDR3 coding sequence is TGTGCCAGCAGCTACTTGACAGGGAGTAACGAGCAGTACGTC.